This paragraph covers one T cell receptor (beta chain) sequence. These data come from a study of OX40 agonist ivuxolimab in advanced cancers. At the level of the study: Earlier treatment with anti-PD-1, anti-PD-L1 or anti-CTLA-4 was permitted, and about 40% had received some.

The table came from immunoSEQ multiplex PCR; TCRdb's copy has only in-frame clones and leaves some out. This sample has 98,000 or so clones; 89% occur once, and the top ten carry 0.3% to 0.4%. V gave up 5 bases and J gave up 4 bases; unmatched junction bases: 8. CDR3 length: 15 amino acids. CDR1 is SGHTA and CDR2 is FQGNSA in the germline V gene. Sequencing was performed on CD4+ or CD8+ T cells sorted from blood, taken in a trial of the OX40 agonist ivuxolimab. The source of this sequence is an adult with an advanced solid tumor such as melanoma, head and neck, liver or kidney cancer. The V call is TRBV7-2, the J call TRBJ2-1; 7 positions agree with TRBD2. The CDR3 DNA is TGTGCCAGCAGCCGTAGGCAGGGAGGGTACAATGAGCAGTTCTTC. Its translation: CASSRRQGGYNEQFF.